These T cell receptor beta chains were read from a single sample in a study of T-cell reconstitution after alpha-beta-depleted transplantation in children. TCRdb redid the calling of the PCR reads with MiXCR, one entry per CDR3 protein. The data contain almost 500,000 distinct CDR3 sequences, about 12% of them singletons. This specimen was PBMCs from the stem cell graft donor, taken from the stem cell graft. Receptor source: a human donor who donated a stem cell graft to a child with combined immunodeficiency. Each CDR3 is given with its conserved first and last residue. D genes are given only for firm matches. Rows may omit the clone size; those that give it use once, few, many or a size class.

j_gene,abundance,d_gene,v_gene,CDR3nt,CDR3aa
TRBJ1-3,.,.,TRBV11-2,TGTGCCAGCGTGAGGGGCTCTGGAAACACCATATATTTT,CASVRGSGNTIYF
TRBJ2-7,few,.,TRBV5-1,TGCGCCAGCAGCTTGGAGTTGGGATCCTACGAGCAGTACTTC,CASSLELGSYEQYF
TRBJ1-3,.,TRBD1,TRBV12-3/TRBV12-4,TGTGCCAGCAGTTTGAGGACAGGGGGCATTTCTGGAAACACCATATATTTT,CASSLRTGGISGNTIYF
TRBJ2-3,few,.,TRBV20-1,TGCAGTGCTAGTCGGCTAGCCTCCAGCAGGGCTACGCAGTATTTT,CSASRLASSRATQYF
TRBJ2-2,many,.,TRBV12-3/TRBV12-4,TGTGCCAGCAACCCAGGGTGGGGGGCATACACCGGGGAGCTGTTTTTT,CASNPGWGAYTGELFF
TRBJ2-1,few,TRBD2,TRBV7-2,TGTGCCAGCAGTTGGGGGGGTAACAACAATGAGCAGTTCTTC,CASSWGGNNNEQFF
TRBJ2-7,few,.,TRBV3-1,TGTGCCAGCAGCTCCCGGACGCTATTGATCTACGAGCAGTACTTC,CASSSRTLLIYEQYF
TRBJ2-1,.,.,TRBV7-2,TGTGCCAGCAGCCAAAGAGGGGGGCTATTAAGGAATGAGCAGTTCTTC,CASSQRGGLLRNEQFF
TRBJ2-7,few,TRBD2,TRBV6-2/TRBV6-3,TGTGCCAGCAGTTTACTAGCGGGAGAAACCTACGAGCAGTACTTC,CASSLLAGETYEQYF
TRBJ2-7,many,TRBD1,TRBV5-1,TGCGCCAGCAGCCGGGGACAGGGGCCTGGAGAGCAGTACTTC,CASSRGQGPGEQYF
TRBJ1-5,few,.,TRBV20-1,TGCAGTGCTAGAGATCGGGGTCGCGGCAATCAGCCCCAGCATTTT,CSARDRGRGNQPQHF
TRBJ2-1,many,TRBD2,TRBV20-1,TGCAGTGCTAGGGGGTCGGGGACTAGCTTTGTCTATGAGCAGTTCTTC,CSARGSGTSFVYEQFF
TRBJ1-2,.,.,TRBV12-3/TRBV12-4,TGTGCCAGTTTGGGTGGCTATGGCTACACCTTC,CASLGGYGYTF
TRBJ2-7,many,.,TRBV11-2,TGTGCCAGCAGCTTAGGGGAGATCTACGAGCAGTACTTC,CASSLGEIYEQYF
TRBJ2-3,few,.,TRBV6-1,TGTGCCAGCTTGGTTAATTTGGGAGATACGCGGGGCTTCACAGATACGCAGTATTTT,CASLVNLGDTRGFTDTQYF
TRBJ2-5,few,.,TRBV7-9,TGTGCCAGCAGCTCACCGGGACTAGAGACCCAGTACTTC,CASSSPGLETQYF
TRBJ2-1,.,.,TRBV7-2,TGTGCCAGCAGCTTGTACGGTGAGACCTACAATGAGCAGTTCTTC,CASSLYGETYNEQFF
TRBJ1-2,.,.,TRBV12-3/TRBV12-4,TGTGCCAGCAGTTTACAGGATTACTATGGCTACACCTTC,CASSLQDYYGYTF
TRBJ2-2,many,.,TRBV11-2,TGTGCCAGCAGCTTAGGGGTTATCGGGGAGCTGTTTTTT,CASSLGVIGELFF
TRBJ2-1,many,TRBD2,TRBV28,TGTGCCAGCGGAACAACTAGCGGGGACAGCTCCTACAATGAGCAGTTCTTC,CASGTTSGDSSYNEQFF
TRBJ1-3,few,.,TRBV7-8,TGTGCCAGCAGCTTAGCCGCCTCGTCTGGAAACACCATATATTTT,CASSLAASSGNTIYF
TRBJ2-7,many,TRBD1,TRBV4-3,TGCGCCAGCTCCCCAGGACAGGGAAGGGGCGAGCAGTACTTC,CASSPGQGRGEQYF
TRBJ2-3,few,.,TRBV4-3,TGCGCCAGCAGCCAAGATCGCCCTCCCACGCCAGATACGCAGTATTTT,CASSQDRPPTPDTQYF
TRBJ2-5,.,.,TRBV4-1,TGCGCCAGCAGCCAAGATATACGGCTAGCAGAGACCCAGTACTTC,CASSQDIRLAETQYF
TRBJ2-5,many,.,TRBV18,TGTGCCAGCTCACAGGGTGAAATCCAAGAGACCCAGTACTTC,CASSQGEIQETQYF
TRBJ2-5,many,.,TRBV12-3/TRBV12-4,TGTGCCAGCAGTTGGTATATAGAGACCCAGTACTTC,CASSWYIETQYF
TRBJ2-7,.,.,TRBV5-4,TGTGCCAGCAGCTTGGCACCCGGGACAACCGAGCAGTACTTC,CASSLAPGTTEQYF
TRBJ2-3,.,TRBD2,TRBV4-2,TGTGCCAGCAGCCCGGTGGGACTAGCGGAATCAGATACGCAGTATTTT,CASSPVGLAESDTQYF
TRBJ1-1,many,.,TRBV29-1,TGCAGCGTTGTATCCAAGAACGTGAACACTGAAGCTTTCTTT,CSVVSKNVNTEAFF
TRBJ2-2,.,TRBD2,TRBV11-1,TGTGCCAGCAGCTTAACCGTTTACGGACTAGCGGGAGCTGGCACCGGGGAGCTGTTTTTT,CASSLTVYGLAGAGTGELFF
TRBJ2-5,.,.,TRBV28,TGTGCCAGCAGTTCCCCGACTAGCCAAGAGACCCAGTACTTC,CASSSPTSQETQYF
TRBJ1-2,few,TRBD1,TRBV20-1,TGCAGTGCCACTAGGGCAGGGACAGAACTATTCCGAGGATATGGCTACACCTTC,CSATRAGTELFRGYGYTF
TRBJ2-5,many,.,TRBV12-3/TRBV12-4,TGTGCCAGCAGCCAAGGAGGGCCTCGGACCCAGTACTTC,CASSQGGPRTQYF
TRBJ2-3,.,.,TRBV20-1,TGCAGTGCTTTACCCACATTCACAGATACGCAGTATTTT,CSALPTFTDTQYF
TRBJ2-7,.,.,TRBV4-2,TGTGCCAGCAGCCAAGAAAGAGCTATCTCCTACGAGCAGTACTTC,CASSQERAISYEQYF
TRBJ2-3,few,TRBD2,TRBV5-1,TGCGCCAGCAGCTCCTCTAGCGGAGGCACAGATACGCAGTATTTT,CASSSSSGGTDTQYF
TRBJ1-1,.,TRBD1,TRBV6-5,TGTGCCAGCAGTTACGGGGGGACAGGGGACGCAGCTTTCTTT,CASSYGGTGDAAFF
TRBJ2-7,few,.,TRBV7-9,TGTGCCAGCAGCGCGGACGGGACCTACGAGCAGTACTTC,CASSADGTYEQYF
TRBJ2-3,many,.,TRBV29-1,TGCAGCGTCGGCGGCCTTTTCGTCGCAGATACGCAGTATTTT,CSVGGLFVADTQYF
TRBJ2-7,few,.,TRBV7-9,TGTGCCAGCAGCTTTTCGGCCCAGGTAGACGAGCAGTACTTC,CASSFSAQVDEQYF
TRBJ2-4,many,.,TRBV6-2/TRBV6-3,TGTGCCAGCAGTGATTCACTGGGCGCCAAAAACATTCAGTACTTC,CASSDSLGAKNIQYF
TRBJ2-1,.,TRBD2,TRBV5-1,TGCGCCGGCACCCTGGTGGGACTAGGGGGCAATGAGCAGTTCTTC,CAGTLVGLGGNEQFF
TRBJ1-1,.,.,TRBV4-3,TGCGCCAGCAGCCGAGGGGGGCTCACTGAAGCTTTCTTT,CASSRGGLTEAFF
TRBJ2-5,many,.,TRBV12-3/TRBV12-4,TGTGCCAGCAGCTTACTGCGGCGCGAGACCCAGTACTTC,CASSLLRRETQYF
TRBJ1-4,.,.,TRBV2,TGTGCCAGCAGTCGTTTCGGGCAGGGACCTAATGAAAAACTGTTTTTT,CASSRFGQGPNEKLFF
TRBJ2-5,.,.,TRBV19,TGTGCCAGTAGTCTTCCGGGCGGGACCCAAGAGACCCAGTACTTC,CASSLPGGTQETQYF
TRBJ2-2,few,.,TRBV20-1,TGCAGTGCTAGTATAGGGCTCACCGGGGAGCTGTTTTTT,CSASIGLTGELFF
TRBJ2-7,few,.,TRBV18,TGTGCCAGCTCACCACCCTTAGGGCAGGGAGCCTACGAGCAGTACTTC,CASSPPLGQGAYEQYF
TRBJ2-7,few,TRBD1,TRBV20-1,TGCAGTGCTAGGGCCACCGGGACAGGGCTTGGGGAGCAGTACTTC,CSARATGTGLGEQYF
TRBJ2-1,many,.,TRBV5-1,TGCGCCAGCAGCATCGGGGATTCCTACAATGAGCAGTTCTTC,CASSIGDSYNEQFF
TRBJ2-3,few,.,TRBV5-8,TGTGCCAGCAGCTTTGTGGTAGGGTGGGAGTCAGATACGCAGTATTTT,CASSFVVGWESDTQYF
TRBJ2-5,few,TRBD1,TRBV28,TGTGCCAGCAGTTTTTTGCCCGGACAGGGGGCGTTGTTAGAGACCCAGTACTTC,CASSFLPGQGALLETQYF
TRBJ2-5,few,.,TRBV3-1,TGTGCCAGCAGCCAATTATTAAGGGGCCAAGAGACCCAGTACTTC,CASSQLLRGQETQYF
TRBJ2-7,few,TRBD2,TRBV20-1,TGCAGTGCCCCGGGACTAGCGGCGACAGGGTCCTACGAGCAGTACTTC,CSAPGLAATGSYEQYF
TRBJ1-6,many,TRBD1,TRBV7-9,TGTGCCAGCAGCTCATGGACAGGGGGAGGATCACCCCTCCACTTT,CASSSWTGGGSPLHF